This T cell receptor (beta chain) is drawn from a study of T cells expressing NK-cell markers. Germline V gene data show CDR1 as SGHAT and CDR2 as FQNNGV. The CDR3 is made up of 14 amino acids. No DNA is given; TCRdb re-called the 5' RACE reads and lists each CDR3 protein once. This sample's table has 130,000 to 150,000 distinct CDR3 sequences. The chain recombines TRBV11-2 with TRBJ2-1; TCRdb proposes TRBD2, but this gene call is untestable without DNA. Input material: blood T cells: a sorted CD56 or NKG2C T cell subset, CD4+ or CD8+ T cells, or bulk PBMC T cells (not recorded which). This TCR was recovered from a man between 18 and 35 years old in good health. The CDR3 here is CASSLLAGMREQFF.